Given below is one TCR beta chain in context. A few counts support this clonotype. Its antigen is currently not known. Base qualities are not recorded, but no much larger clone differs from it by a single base. The data stem from a study of T cells in Graves' hyperthyroidism and ophthalmopathy (dated by TCRdb to between 2018 and 2020). Background for the entire study: Peripheral blood samples were taken at initial diagnosis, before any treatment was given. Thyroid tissue and blood T-cell repertoires from six or seven Graves' hyperthyroidism patients were also compared in the study. Whether ophthalmopathy could be predicted prospectively was tested in an independent validation cohort made up of roughly 19 hyperthyroidism patients plus 17 patients who later progressed to ophthalmopathy. For training and testing, the 100 or so patients in the discovery cohort were randomly divided in a 7:3 ratio. To identify distinguishing TCR V-J signatures, a discovery cohort of about 100 patients was used, comprising under 45 with Graves' ophthalmopathy and roughly 60 with stable Graves' hyperthyroidism. After sampling, hyperthyroidism patients received methimazole starting at 30 mg daily, and ophthalmopathy patients received high-dose intravenous methylprednisolone. TCR Vbeta CDR3 sequencing of approximately 140 peripheral blood samples (roughly 41 ophthalmopathy, about 75 hyperthyroidism and 17 progressor patients) is reported in the paper.

Counted from cysteine to phenylalanine, this CDR3 has 14 amino acids. Solely the CDR3 DNA is kept, with 42 bases framed from the first base. Trimming accounts for 5 bases at V and 2 bases at J, while the number of junction bases matched to no gene is 4. The germline V gene (reference sequence) supplies CDR1 DFQATT and CDR2 SNEGSKA. Amplification of TCR beta CDR3 regions was carried out from RNA transcripts. The first round of RT-PCR for the TCR CDR3 was performed with the HTBI primer set and the Qiagen OneStep RT-PCR kit. The libraries were constructed in a second round of multiplex PCR and then size-selected and purified. The libraries were sequenced on an Illumina HiSeq2000 using paired-end 100 bp reads. Under the source paper's analysis protocol: SOAPnuke was used to process the raw data, with reads discarded if the reads contained adapters or uncalled bases, had a mean Phred below 15, or lacked an exact constant-primer or identifier match. COPE v1.2.5 was used to merge high-quality paired reads, and clonotypes were defined as unique nucleotide sequences. MiTCR v1.1 was used to align the clonotypes against IMGT TRBV, TRBD and TRBJ reference segments. The analysis included only V-J combinations with a frequency above 0.0001, which together covered about 99% of the repertoires. The TCS score was defined as F50 (clonal expansion) divided by E x V (chaos), with BLOSUM62-based TCRdist calculated between CDR3 peptides within each V-J. Welch's t-statistics and random forest reduced 450 to 600 V-J features to around 14, which were used in a naive Bayes classifier (R e1071). The public reads were reanalyzed by TCRdb: fastp trimming at Q25, MiXCR alignment, in-frame beta chains only. Rows merge per CDR3 protein into single entries with the most common DNA and genes. These V and J calls are TCRdb output, not the study's own analysis. A total of 500,000 to 650,000 distinct CDR3 sequences appear in this sample, around 15% of them only once. The ten top clones hold approximately 15% of the sample.

Study-wide conclusions, independent of this receptor: Most expanded thyroid clonotypes (frequency above 0.001) were also found in blood, which suggests that blood repertoires may mirror thyroid immune responses. In validation, the model predicted progression to ophthalmopathy with roughly 66% sensitivity and approximately 74% specificity, a median of about 6 months before onset. Ophthalmopathy was separated from stable hyperthyroidism by a 13 V-J signature model, with around 90% sensitivity and around 81% specificity obtained in cross-validation and 80%/75% obtained in testing. No statistical method was used to set the sample size in advance, and investigators knew the group allocation.

Stable Graves' hyperthyroidism was defined as no progression to ophthalmopathy during 18 months of follow-up. Hyperthyroidism patients were newly diagnosed, with disease duration under 2 months, and aged 18 to 65 years. Exclusion was applied to patients with uncontrolled infections, other autoimmune diseases, pregnancy or lactation. Diagnoses relied on clinical symptoms, serum thyroxine and TRAb, thyroid ultrasound and orbital computed tomography. PBMCs were separated from roughly 9.3 ml of fresh peripheral blood using Ficoll-Paque density gradient centrifugation. Trizol reagent was used to extract total RNA, and RNA quality was then checked on an Agilent 2100 Bioanalyzer.

The sequence is built from TRBV20-1 and TRBJ2-7; 12 bases in the junction line up with TRBD2. This receptor was taken from a woman in her thirties or forties with Graves' hyperthyroidism. The sample comprised blood. The CDR3 in this case is CSAYRLAGAYEQYF. The sequence in DNA is TGCAGTGCTTATCGACTAGCGGGAGCCTACGAGCAGTACTTC.